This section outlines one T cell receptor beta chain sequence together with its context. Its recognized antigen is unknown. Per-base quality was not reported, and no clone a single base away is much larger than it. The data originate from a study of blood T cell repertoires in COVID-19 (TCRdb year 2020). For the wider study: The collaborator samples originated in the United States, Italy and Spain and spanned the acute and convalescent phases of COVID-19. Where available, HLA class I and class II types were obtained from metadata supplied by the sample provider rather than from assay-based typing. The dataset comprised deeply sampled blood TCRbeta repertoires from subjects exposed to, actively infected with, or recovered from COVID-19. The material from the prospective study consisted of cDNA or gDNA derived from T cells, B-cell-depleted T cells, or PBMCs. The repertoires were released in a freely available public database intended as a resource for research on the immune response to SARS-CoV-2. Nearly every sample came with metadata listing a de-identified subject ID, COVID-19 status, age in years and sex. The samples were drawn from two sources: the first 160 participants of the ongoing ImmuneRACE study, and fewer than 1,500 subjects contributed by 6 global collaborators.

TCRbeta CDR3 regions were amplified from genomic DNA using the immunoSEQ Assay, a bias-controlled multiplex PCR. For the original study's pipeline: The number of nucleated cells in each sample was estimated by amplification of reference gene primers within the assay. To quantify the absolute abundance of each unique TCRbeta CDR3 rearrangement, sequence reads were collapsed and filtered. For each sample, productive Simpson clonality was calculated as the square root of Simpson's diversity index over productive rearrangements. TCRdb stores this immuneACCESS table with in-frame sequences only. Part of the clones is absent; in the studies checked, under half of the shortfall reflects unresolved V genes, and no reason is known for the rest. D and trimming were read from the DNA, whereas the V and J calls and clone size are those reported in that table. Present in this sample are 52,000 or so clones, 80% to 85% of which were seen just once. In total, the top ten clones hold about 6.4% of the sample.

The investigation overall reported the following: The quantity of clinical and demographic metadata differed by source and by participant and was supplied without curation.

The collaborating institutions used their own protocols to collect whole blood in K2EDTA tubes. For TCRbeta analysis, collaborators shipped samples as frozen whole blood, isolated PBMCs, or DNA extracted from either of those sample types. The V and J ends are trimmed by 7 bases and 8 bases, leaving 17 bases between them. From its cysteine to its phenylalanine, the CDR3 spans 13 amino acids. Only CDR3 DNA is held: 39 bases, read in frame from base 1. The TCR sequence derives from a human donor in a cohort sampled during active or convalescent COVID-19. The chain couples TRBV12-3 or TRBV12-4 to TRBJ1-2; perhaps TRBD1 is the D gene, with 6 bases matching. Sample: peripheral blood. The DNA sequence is TGTGCCAGCAACGTGAGGGGGGGCTCGGGCTACACCTTC. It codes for CASNVRGGSGYTF.